The clone carrying this T cell receptor beta chain was counted at least ten times. Its target is not known. The hyperthyroidism was newly diagnosed and had lasted under 2 months; the patients were aged 18 to 65. Diagnoses were made from clinical symptoms, serum measures (thyroxine and TRAb), thyroid ultrasound and orbital computed tomography. This sample was included in a study of T cells in Graves' hyperthyroidism and ophthalmopathy. Overall study findings and caveats: In the blood, most expanded thyroid clonotypes above 0.001 appeared as well.

RNA transcripts gave rise to amplified TCR beta CDR3 regions. Primed by the HTBI set, a first-round RT-PCR was run on the TCR CDR3. One entry per CDR3 protein, called by TCRdb with MiXCR from the multiplex PCR reads. The sample records about 380,000 distinct CDR3 sequences, approximately 12% being singletons. The CDR3 is made up of 16 amino acids. V dropped 5 bases and J dropped 5; count of bases not matched to a gene: 7. Per germline, CDR1 MDHEN and CDR2 SYDVKM. This clonotype was obtained from a man aged 30 to 45 with Graves' hyperthyroidism that later progressed to Graves' ophthalmopathy. V and J are TRBV28 and TRBJ2-3; 13 bases agree with TRBD2. The sequenced sample consisted of blood. CDR3 sequence: CASSPTSGGAIDTQYF. The CDR3, as DNA: TGTGCCAGCAGTCCTACTAGCGGGGGGGCCATAGATACGCAGTATTTT.